A few counts support the clone carrying this TCR beta chain. Its specificity is not known. These data come from a study of cytomegalovirus exposure and HLA in healthy donors. Study background: There were several hundred genotyped donors. Of these, roughly 80% fell in the genetic ancestry cluster associated with self-reported Caucasian donors.

The PCR had 60 Vbeta and 13 Jbeta primers. Profiled with immunoSEQ multiplex PCR; TCRdb holds only in-frame clones, not every one. The sample has about 180,000 clones, roughly 70% seen once. The study's findings and limits: Researchers reported in a later analysis that common viral pathogens appeared linked to several top clusters. A prior analysis recorded that most TCR beta V segments were productive about 87% or about 30% of the time. Reportedly, diagnosis of cytomegalovirus status by the classifier showed high specificity and sensitivity.

The clonotype comes from a male donor in good health and CMV-seronegative. The material sequenced was PBMCs.

The CDR3 DNA follows: TGCAGCGTTGGGGGGGGGCCTACAGATACGCAGTATTTT. It is translated as CSVGGGPTDTQYF. The V and J genes are TRBV29-1 and TRBJ2-3, with D perhaps matching TRBD2 (7 bases). There are 13 residues in the CDR3. V gave up 4 bases and J gave up 3 bases, with 11 bases separating them. Germline CDR1 reads SQVTM; CDR2 reads ANQGSEA.